The rows below give T cell receptor beta chains drawn from one sample of a study of radiation and T cells in renal cell carcinoma. The method was immunoSEQ multiplex PCR; TCRdb's version includes in-frame clones alone and lacks a portion of them. The table lists approximately 150,000 clones, approximately 86% of them singletons. The source was blood, collected from a patient whose treatment included radiotherapy and nephrectomy. These receptors all stem from a woman aged 50 to 60 with renal cell carcinoma. The CDR3 runs from the conserved cysteine through the conserved F or W. D genes are given only for firm matches. Where a row states a size, it is once, few, many or the class of an expanded clone; other rows omit it.

TRBV6-5,TRBJ2-7,-,-,TGTGCCAGCAGTTCCGCCCTGGGCAGTCTCGACGAGCAGTACTTC,CASSSALGSLDEQYF
TRBV19,TRBJ2-3,-,-,TGTGCCAGTAGTATGGGGCTAGGAGGAGATACGCAGTATTTT,CASSMGLGGDTQYF
TRBV2,TRBJ1-2,-,-,TGTGCCAGCAGCAAAATCCCTGCGCGCAGGCCTAACTATGGCTACACCTTC,CASSKIPARRPNYGYTF
TRBV6-6,TRBJ2-3,TRBD2,-,TGTGCCAGCAGGATTAGCGGGGGTTCAGATACGCAGTATTTT,CASRISGGSDTQYF
TRBV6-1,TRBJ2-3,-,-,TGTGCCAGCAGTGAAGGGACGGTTAGCACAGATACGCAGTATTTT,CASSEGTVSTDTQYF
TRBV2,TRBJ2-7,-,many,TGTGCCAGCAGTGTTCCCGGACTTATTACCTACGAGCAGTACTTC,CASSVPGLITYEQYF
TRBV6-5,TRBJ1-1,-,-,TGTGCCAGCAGTTCGTTTTCGGGGCCGACGAACACTGAAGCTTTCTTT,CASSSFSGPTNTEAFF
TRBV13,TRBJ1-5,-,-,TGTGCCAGCAGCGCAAATACTGGGGGCACGAATCAGCCCCAGCATTTT,CASSANTGGTNQPQHF
TRBV28,TRBJ1-1,TRBD1,once,TGTGCCAGCAGTATCCCGGACAGGGCCACTGAAGCTTTCTTT,CASSIPDRATEAFF
TRBV11-3,TRBJ2-2,-,-,TGTGCCAGCAGCCCGTACGGGACAACGAACACCGGGGAGCTGTTTTTT,CASSPYGTTNTGELFF
TRBV5-1,TRBJ1-2,-,-,TGCGCCAGCAGCCCGCGTAGCTTCGGCTATGGCTACACCTTC,CASSPRSFGYGYTF
TRBV28,TRBJ2-1,-,-,TGTGCCAGCAGTTCCGGACTGTACAATGAGCAGTTCTTC,CASSSGLYNEQFF
TRBV18,TRBJ2-7,-,-,TGTGCCAGCTCACCGATACGGGAGAGCTCCTACGAGCAGTACTTC,CASSPIRESSYEQYF
TRBV6-1,TRBJ2-7,-,-,TGTGCCAGCAGCGTTACCTACGAGCAGTACTTC,CASSVTYEQYF
TRBV19,TRBJ1-5,-,-,TGTGCCGGGCAAGCGACGGGAGGGGATCAGCCCCAGCATTTT,CAGQATGGDQPQHF
TRBV5-4,TRBJ1-2,TRBD1,few,TGTGCCAGCAGCCGGAGACAGGGACTCTCCTATGGCTACACCTTC,CASSRRQGLSYGYTF
TRBV13,TRBJ2-7,-,-,TGTGCCAGCACGCGAAGGGGCAGGGCTACCTACGAGCAGTACTTC,CASTRRGRATYEQYF
TRBV30,TRBJ2-5,-,-,TGTGCCTGGAGTAAAAAATCCCAGGAGACCCAGTACTTC,CAWSKKSQETQYF
TRBV25-1,TRBJ1-6,TRBD1,-,TGTGCCAGCAGCAGGGACAGATATTCACCCCTCCACTTT,CASSRDRYSPLHF
TRBV9,TRBJ1-2,-,-,TGTGCCAGCAGCCCGGGTCGGGGCTACACCTTC,CASSPGRGYTF
TRBV7-9,TRBJ1-2,-,-,TGTGCCAGCAGCTTAGCGAGCAGGGGAGCTGGCTACACCTTC,CASSLASRGAGYTF
TRBV9,TRBJ2-7,-,-,TGTGCCAGCAGCGCATCGACAGTGCCCTACGAGCAGTACTTC,CASSASTVPYEQYF
TRBV7-2,TRBJ2-3,TRBD2,-,TGTGCCAGCAGCTGGGGACTAGCGGGGCCAGATACGCAGTATTTT,CASSWGLAGPDTQYF
TRBV11-2,TRBJ1-2,-,-,TGTGCCAGCAGCTTCAACTATGGCTACACCTTC,CASSFNYGYTF
TRBV5-4,TRBJ2-7,-,-,TGTGCCAGCAGCGAAGCTGGAGGAAGCTCCTACGAGCAGTACTTC,CASSEAGGSSYEQYF
TRBV4-1,TRBJ2-1,-,-,TGCGCCAGCAGCCGAGCCCCCCCCCTTACGGGGAGCTCCTACAATGAGCAGTTCTTC,CASSRAPPLTGSSYNEQFF
TRBV10-1,TRBJ2-5,TRBD1,-,TGCGCCAGCAGTGAGTCTCGGACAGGGAGAGAGACCCAGTACTTC,CASSESRTGRETQYF
TRBV4-3,TRBJ2-3,-,-,TGCGCCAGCAGCCAGGACATCACAGATACGCAGTATTTT,CASSQDITDTQYF
TRBV5-1,TRBJ1-1,-,-,TGCGCCAGCAGTTTTCAGGCTGGGGACACTGAAGCTTTCTTT,CASSFQAGDTEAFF
TRBV5-6,TRBJ2-3,-,-,TGTGCCAGCAGCTTCAGCGGCACAGATACGCAGTATTTT,CASSFSGTDTQYF
TRBV11-2,TRBJ2-7,TRBD2,-,TGTGCCAGCAGCTTAGCAGCGGGGGGGACTTACGAGCAGTACTTC,CASSLAAGGTYEQYF
TRBV7-2,TRBJ1-1,TRBD1,-,TGTGCCAGCAGCAGACAGGGGATGACTGAAGCTTTCTTT,CASSRQGMTEAFF
TRBV10-3,TRBJ2-7,TRBD1,-,TGTGCCATCAGCGTCCCCGGGACAGGGTCCGAGCAGTACTTC,CAISVPGTGSEQYF
TRBV7-8,TRBJ2-3,TRBD1,-,TGTGCCAGCAGCTTAGTATGGGACAGAACAGATACGCAGTATTTT,CASSLVWDRTDTQYF
TRBV5-1,TRBJ2-5,-,-,TGCGCCAGCAGCTTGCAACAACAGGAGGGAGGAGAGACCCAGTACTTC,CASSLQQQEGGETQYF
TRBV6-1,TRBJ1-6,-,-,TGTGCCAGCAGTGAACAGGTTAACTCACCCCTCCACTTT,CASSEQVNSPLHF
TRBV2,TRBJ2-7,TRBD2,-,TGTGCCAGCAGTGAAGGGACTAGGTTGGAGCAGTACTTC,CASSEGTRLEQYF
TRBV19,TRBJ1-5,-,-,TGTGCCAGTAGTATTAACAGGGATCAGCCCCAGCATTTT,CASSINRDQPQHF
TRBV7-2,TRBJ1-5,-,-,TGTGCCAGCAGCTTAGTTCGGGGACCCCAGCATTTT,CASSLVRGPQHF
TRBV21-1,TRBJ2-7,-,once,TGTGCCAGCAGCGACTACGAGCAGTACTTC,CASSDYEQYF
TRBV29-1,TRBJ2-5,TRBD1,-,TGCAGCGTAGCGGACAGGGGAACGGAGACCCAGTACTTC,CSVADRGTETQYF
TRBV2,TRBJ2-6,-,-,TGTGCCAGCAGCCGTGGGGCCAACGTCCTGACTTTC,CASSRGANVLTF
TRBV25-1,TRBJ1-3,-,-,TGTGCCAGCAGTGCGGGGTTAGCTGGAAACACCATATATTTT,CASSAGLAGNTIYF
TRBV5-1,TRBJ1-2,TRBD1,-,TGCGCCAGCAGCCCGGGACAGGGTATATCTAACTATGGCTACACCTTC,CASSPGQGISNYGYTF
TRBV6-4,TRBJ2-1,TRBD1,-,TGTGCCAGCAGTGGTTCCGGGACAGGGGCCTACAATGAGCAGTTCTTC,CASSGSGTGAYNEQFF
TRBV7-9,TRBJ2-5,-,-,TGTGCCAGCAGCCTAGACGGCAGGGAATGGGAGACCCAGTACTTC,CASSLDGREWETQYF
TRBV5-1,TRBJ2-3,TRBD1,-,TGCGCCAGCACCGGGACAGTCGAATTCACAGATACGCAGTATTTT,CASTGTVEFTDTQYF
TRBV4-1,TRBJ2-1,TRBD2,-,TGCGCCAGCAGCCTGGGACTAGCGAGTTCTAGTGAGCAGTTCTTC,CASSLGLASSSEQFF
TRBV7-2,TRBJ2-1,-,-,TGTGCCAGCAGCTTAGATTGGGGCCAGTACAATGAGCAGTTCTTC,CASSLDWGQYNEQFF
TRBV11-2,TRBJ2-5,-,-,TGTGCCAGCAGCTCTGGCCCTGGTAGAGAGACCCAGTACTTC,CASSSGPGRETQYF